This TCR beta chain was captured in a study of T cells after yellow fever vaccination. This clonotype came up many times. TCRdb independently ran MiXCR on the 5' RACE reads; one entry per CDR3 protein. Among about 5,800 distinct CDR3 sequences listed, about 6% were seen once. Germline lookup yields CDR1 LGHNA and CDR2 YNFKEQ. This CDR3 contains 13 residues. V was cut by 4 bases and J by 4 bases, with 8 bases left in between. Study-level results: Sorted memory subsets on day 0 showed almost all vaccine-responding clonotypes to be undetectable. The secondary response was weaker but peaked faster, day 5 versus 15. Detected again after the booster were most primary-vaccination clones, at about 96% CD4 and 70% to 90% CD8. Contamination by abundant bulk-population clonotypes could be present in FACS-sorted repertoires.

This receptor was taken from a man aged 18 to 30 who received the YFV17D yellow fever vaccine. The chain joins TRBV4-2 to TRBJ2-1; unclear D gene. The input for sequencing was PBMCs, either bulk or a sorted T-cell subset (CD4+, CD8+, memory, or dextramer-sorted; not recorded which), taken around 14 days after the first yellow fever vaccination. As DNA, the CDR3 is TGTGCCAGCAGCCTCACACGGTACAATGAGCAGTTCTTC. Its translation is CASSLTRYNEQFF.